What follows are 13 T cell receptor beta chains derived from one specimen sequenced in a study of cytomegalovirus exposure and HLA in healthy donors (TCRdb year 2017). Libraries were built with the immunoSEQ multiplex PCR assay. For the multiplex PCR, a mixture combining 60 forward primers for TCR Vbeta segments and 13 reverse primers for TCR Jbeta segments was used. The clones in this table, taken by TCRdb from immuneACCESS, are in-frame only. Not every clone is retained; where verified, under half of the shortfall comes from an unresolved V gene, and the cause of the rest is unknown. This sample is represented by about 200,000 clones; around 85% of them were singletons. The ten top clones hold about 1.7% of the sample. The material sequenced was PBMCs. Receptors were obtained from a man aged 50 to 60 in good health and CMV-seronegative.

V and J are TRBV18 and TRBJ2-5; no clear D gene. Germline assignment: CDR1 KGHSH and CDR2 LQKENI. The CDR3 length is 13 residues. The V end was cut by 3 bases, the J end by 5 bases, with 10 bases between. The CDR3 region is CASSPPSWETQYF. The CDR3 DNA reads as TGTGCCAGCTCACCCCCGAGTTGGGAGACCCAGTACTTC.

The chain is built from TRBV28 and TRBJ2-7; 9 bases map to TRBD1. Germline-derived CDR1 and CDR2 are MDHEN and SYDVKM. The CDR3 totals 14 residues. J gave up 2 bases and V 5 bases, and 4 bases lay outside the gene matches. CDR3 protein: CASSTGGVAYEQYF. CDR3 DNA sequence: TGTGCCAGCAGTACAGGGGGCGTCGCCTACGAGCAGTACTTC.

DNA for the CDR3: TGTGCCAGCAGTGAAAGGGGAGGAGATTCCTACGAGCAGTACTTC. This encodes CASSERGGDSYEQYF. The chain carries TRBV6-1 and TRBJ2-7; possibly TRBD2 for D (6 bases). The CDR3 is 15 amino acids. Germline V CDR1 and CDR2: MNHNS, SASEGT. V was cut by 2 bases and J by 1 base, with 12 bases left in between.

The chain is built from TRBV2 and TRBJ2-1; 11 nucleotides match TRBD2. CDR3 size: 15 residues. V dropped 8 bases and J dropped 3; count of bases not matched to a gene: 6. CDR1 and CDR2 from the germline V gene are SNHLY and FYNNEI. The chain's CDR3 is CASDVAGGLYNEQFF. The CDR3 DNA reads TGTGCCAGCGATGTAGCGGGAGGGCTCTACAATGAGCAGTTCTTC. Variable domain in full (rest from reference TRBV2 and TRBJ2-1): EPEVTQTPSHQVTQMGQEVILRCVPISNHLYFYWYRQILGQKVEFLVSFYNNEISEKSEIFDDQFSVERPDGSNFTLKIRSTKLEDSAMYFCASDVAGGLYNEQFFGPGTRLTVL.

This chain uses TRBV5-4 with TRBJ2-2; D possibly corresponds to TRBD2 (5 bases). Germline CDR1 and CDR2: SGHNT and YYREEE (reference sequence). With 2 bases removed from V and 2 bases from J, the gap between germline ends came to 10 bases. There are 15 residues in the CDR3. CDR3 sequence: CASSLRTSNTGELFF. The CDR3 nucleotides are TGTGCCAGCAGCTTACGGACTTCTAACACCGGGGAGCTGTTTTTT. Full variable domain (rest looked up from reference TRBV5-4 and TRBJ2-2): ETGVTQSPTHLIKTRGQQVTLRCSSQSGHNTVSWYQQALGQGPQFIFQYYREEENGRGNFPPRFSGLQFPNYSSELNVNALELDDSALYLCASSLRTSNTGELFFGEGSRLTVL.

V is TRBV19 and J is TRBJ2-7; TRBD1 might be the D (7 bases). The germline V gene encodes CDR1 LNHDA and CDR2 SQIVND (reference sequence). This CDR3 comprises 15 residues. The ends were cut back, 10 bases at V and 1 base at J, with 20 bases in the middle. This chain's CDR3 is CANPHPAGQSYEQYF. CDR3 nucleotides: TGTGCCAACCCACACCCTGCGGGACAGTCCTACGAGCAGTACTTC.

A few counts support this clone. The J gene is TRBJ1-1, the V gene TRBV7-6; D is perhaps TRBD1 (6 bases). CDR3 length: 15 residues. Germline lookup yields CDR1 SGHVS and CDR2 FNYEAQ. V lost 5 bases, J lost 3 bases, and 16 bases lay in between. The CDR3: CASSPGHLIDTEAFF. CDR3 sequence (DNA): TGTGCCAGCAGCCCGGGACACTTGATTGACACTGAAGCTTTCTTT.

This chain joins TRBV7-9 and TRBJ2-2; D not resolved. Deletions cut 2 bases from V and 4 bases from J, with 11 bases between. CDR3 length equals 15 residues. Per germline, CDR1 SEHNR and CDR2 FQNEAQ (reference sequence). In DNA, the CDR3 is TGTGCCAGCAGCTTAATCCAGGCTGTCACCGGGGAGCTGTTTTTT. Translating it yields CASSLIQAVTGELFF. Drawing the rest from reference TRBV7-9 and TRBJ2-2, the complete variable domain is DTGVSQNPRHKITKRGQNVTFRCDPISEHNRLYWYRQTLGQGPEFLTYFQNEAQLEKSRLLSDRFSAERPKGSFSTLEIQRTEQGDSAMYLCASSLIQAVTGELFFGEGSRLTVL.

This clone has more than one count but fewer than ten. CDR3 sequence (DNA): TGTGCCAGCAGTCGGACAGAAAACACTGAAGCTTTCTTT. Its translation: CASSRTENTEAFF. V and J are TRBV6-5 and TRBJ1-1; D is possibly TRBD1 (6 bases). Germline V gives CDR1 MNHEY, CDR2 SVGAGI. V was cut by 5 bases and J by 2 bases, with 9 bases left in between. The CDR3 is made up of 13 amino acids.

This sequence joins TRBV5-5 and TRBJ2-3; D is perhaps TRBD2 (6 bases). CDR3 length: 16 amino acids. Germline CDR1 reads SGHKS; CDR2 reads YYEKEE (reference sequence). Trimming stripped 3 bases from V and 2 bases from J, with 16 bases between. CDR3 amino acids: CASSWTSSDYTDTQYF. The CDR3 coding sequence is TGTGCCAGCAGCTGGACGTCTAGCGACTACACAGATACGCAGTATTTT.

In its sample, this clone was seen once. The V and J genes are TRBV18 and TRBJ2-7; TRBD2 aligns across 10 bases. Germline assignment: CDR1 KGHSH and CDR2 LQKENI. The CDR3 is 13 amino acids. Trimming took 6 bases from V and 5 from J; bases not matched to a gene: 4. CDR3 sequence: CASSPTSGHEQYF. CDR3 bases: TGTGCCAGCTCGCCGACTAGCGGGCACGAGCAGTACTTC.

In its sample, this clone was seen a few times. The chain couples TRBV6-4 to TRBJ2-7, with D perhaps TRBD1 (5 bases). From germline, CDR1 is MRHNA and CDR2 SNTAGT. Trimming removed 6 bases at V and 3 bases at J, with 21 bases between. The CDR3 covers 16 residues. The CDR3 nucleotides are TGTGCCAGCAGCGGACCGTTCAGGGTTATAGGCTACGAGCAGTACTTC. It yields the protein CASSGPFRVIGYEQYF.

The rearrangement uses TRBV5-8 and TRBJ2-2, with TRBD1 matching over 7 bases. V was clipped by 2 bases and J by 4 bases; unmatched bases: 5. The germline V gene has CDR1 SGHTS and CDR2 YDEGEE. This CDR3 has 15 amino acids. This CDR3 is CASSLGQVITGELFF. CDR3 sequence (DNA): TGTGCCAGCAGCTTAGGACAGGTGATCACCGGGGAGCTGTTTTTT.